This T cell receptor beta chain was sequenced in a study of early T cells in non-severe SARS-CoV-2 infection. The CDR3 contains 16 residues. The germline CDR1 and CDR2 sequences are SEHNR and FQNEAQ (reference sequence). Trimming left V 4 bases short and J 5 bases short, with 20 bases between. In its sample, this clonotype was seen many times. Attached unique molecular identifiers marked individual cDNA molecules. TCRdb re-analysed the 5' RACE reads in MiXCR, keeping a single row per CDR3 protein. The sample includes 25,000 to 35,000 distinct CDR3 sequences, roughly 4.5% of them seen just once. The chain has TRBV7-9 and TRBJ2-5; TRBD1 might be the D (5 bases). Input material: whole blood. This TCR came from an adult who was a healthcare worker with PCR-confirmed SARS-CoV-2 infection or an uninfected control (not recorded which). CDR3 coding DNA: TGTGCCAGCAGCTCGACTGACCAGGGCCTTTGGGAGACCCAGTACTTC. Translated, it gives CASSSTDQGLWETQYF. Looking up the rest from reference TRBV7-9 and TRBJ2-5 gives the full variable domain: DTGVSQNPRHKITKRGQNVTFRCDPISEHNRLYWYRQTLGQGPEFLTYFQNEAQLEKSRLLSDRFSAERPKGSFSTLEIQRTEQGDSAMYLCASSSTDQGLWETQYFGPGTRLLVL.